This T cell receptor beta chain was found in a study of beta chain features in type 1 diabetes. General study results and limits: Insertion counts at VDJ junctions were lower in type 1 diabetes patients, who also showed more deletions there.

About this clone: Antigen specificity is unknown.

Sequenced material consisted of expressed TCRB transcripts (all of the isolated RNA was reverse transcribed). The data were produced by immunoSEQ multiplex PCR, yet TCRdb's version contains in-frame clones alone and is incomplete. The sample consists of about 470,000 clones, over 25% of them appearing once. Naive, central memory, regulatory and stem cell-like memory cells within the CD4+ compartment were sorted using CD45RO/CCR7/CD25/CD127/CD95/CD27. The CDR3 extends over 10 amino acids. In germline, CDR1 is SQVTM, CDR2 ANQGSEA. V gave up 5 bases and J gave up 8 bases, with 9 bases separating them. The sequencing sample was made of naive CD4+ T cells from blood. This receptor was obtained from a man younger than 35 in good health. The V call is TRBV29-1, the J call TRBJ1-1; maybe TRBD1 (6 bases). The DNA of the CDR3 is TGCAGCGTTTTTACAGGGGAAGCTTTCTTT. This encodes CSVFTGEAFF.